A single sample is the source of the 31 T cell receptor beta chains below, sequenced in a study of T cells in Graves' hyperthyroidism and ophthalmopathy. The CDR3 regions of TCR beta were amplified from RNA transcripts. With the HTBI primer set, the TCR CDR3 went through a first round of RT-PCR. A single record per CDR3 protein comes from TCRdb applying MiXCR to the multiplex PCR reads. The sample lists around 250,000 distinct CDR3 sequences, roughly 14% occurring once. Material: blood. These receptors originate from a woman in her thirties or forties with Graves' hyperthyroidism that later progressed to Graves' ophthalmopathy.

In this sample, this clonotype turned up many times. This rearrangement joins TRBV5-1 to TRBJ2-1, with TRBD2 identical over 7 bases. Germline V CDR1 and CDR2: SGHRS, YFSETQ. The length of the CDR3 is 15 residues. V dropped 0 bases and J dropped 5; count of bases not matched to a gene: 5. The CDR3 region has the DNA TGCGCCAGCAGCTTGGGAGGGAGGGCCGACAATGAGCAGTTCTTC. Translation: CASSLGGRADNEQFF.

This clonotype has ten or more counts. The chain links TRBV12-3 or TRBV12-4 to TRBJ2-7; D call uncertain. Trimming shortened V by 5 bases and J by 4 bases, and 18 bases separated the two germline ends. The CDR3 has 15 residues. This CDR3 reads CASSTQDGLWYEQYF. CDR3 nucleotide sequence: TGTGCCAGCAGTACCCAAGACGGCCTGTGGTACGAGCAGTACTTC.

This clonotype has ten or more counts. The chain uses TRBV3-1 and TRBJ2-1; 13 bases map to TRBD2. Trimming removed 4 bases from V and 9 bases from J; junction bases left unmatched: 6. This CDR3 has 15 amino acids. Germline V gene lookup returns CDR1 LGHDT and CDR2 YNNKEL (reference sequence). The CDR3 here is CASSLGLAGVIEQFF. The CDR3 nucleotides read TGTGCCAGCAGCCTCGGACTAGCGGGAGTTATTGAGCAGTTCTTC.

The chain joins TRBV5-1 to TRBJ1-3, with D perhaps matching TRBD1 (5 bases). CDR1 is SGHRS, CDR2 YFSETQ, per germline. V lost 0 bases and J 1 base, leaving 8 bases between the germline ends. The CDR3 length is 15 residues. The DNA of the CDR3 is TGCGCCAGCAGCTTGGACAGGCCATCTGGAAACACCATATATTTT. It yields the protein CASSLDRPSGNTIYF.

This clonotype was counted a few times. A much larger clone differs from this one at a single base, so this may be a read error. The genes are TRBV3-1 and TRBJ2-3; 8 positions match TRBD2. There are 16 residues in the CDR3. Germline V gene data show CDR1 as LGHDT and CDR2 as YNNKEL (reference sequence). In nucleotides, the CDR3 is TGTGCCAGCAGCCAAGATCGGGCGGGAGGAACAGATACGCCGTATTTT. This translates into CASSQDRAGGTDTPYF.

Worth noting for this clonotype: The junction departs from the called germline gene at one end, perhaps through a read error. J is TRBJ2-1 and V is TRBV9; no definite D call. Germline loops: CDR1 SGDLS, CDR2 YYNGEE. CDR3 length: 14 amino acids. The CDR3 sequence: CASKPTDSYNGQFF. In DNA form, the CDR3 reads TGTGCCAGCAAGCCAACCGACTCCTACAATGGGCAGTTCTTC.

This clonotype was recorded a few times. This chain links TRBV20-1 with TRBJ2-7; TRBD2 aligns across 7 bases. This CDR3 has 15 amino acids. Germline V gives CDR1 DFQATT, CDR2 SNEGSKA (reference sequence). The V gene end was trimmed by 3 bases and the J gene end by 5 bases; junction bases not matched to a gene: 13. CDR3 protein: CSARGRAGVKDEQYF. CDR3 DNA: TGCAGTGCTAGGGGTCGGGCGGGAGTCAAGGACGAGCAGTACTTC.

This clonotype has at least ten counts. This chain connects TRBV11-2 to TRBJ2-7; D perhaps matches TRBD2 (6 bases). V lost 1 base, J lost 4 bases, and 20 bases lay in between. This CDR3 has 17 residues. Germline CDR1 and CDR2: SGHAT and FQNNGV. This CDR3 reads CASSLAPSGLSLYEQYF. CDR3 bases: TGTGCCAGCAGCTTAGCACCCTCGGGACTTAGCTTATACGAGCAGTACTTC. The whole variable domain, remainder taken from reference TRBV11-2 and TRBJ2-7, is EAGVAQSPRYKIIEKRQSVAFWCNPISGHATLYWYQQILGQGPKLLIQFQNNGVVDDSQLPKDRFSAERLKGVDSTLKIQPAKLEDSAVYLCASSLAPSGLSLYEQYFGPGTRLTVT.

This rearrangement joins TRBV20-1 to TRBJ1-5; 8 positions agree with TRBD1. CDR3 length: 13 residues. CDR1 is DFQATT and CDR2 is SNEGSKA in the germline V gene (reference sequence). The ends lost 5 bases at V and 6 bases at J; junction bases unmatched: 6. In nucleotides, the CDR3 is TGCAGTGCTCGACAGGGGATCAGTCAGCCCCAGCATTTT. The encoded protein is CSARQGISQPQHF.

This clonotype came up a few times. The genes are TRBV27 and TRBJ2-7, with D possibly TRBD1 on 6 matching bases. This CDR3 has 16 amino acids. The germline V and J ends were trimmed by 2 bases and 0 bases, with 14 bases remaining between them. Germline V gene data show CDR1 as MNHEY and CDR2 as SMNVEV (reference sequence). The CDR3 nucleotides read TGTGCCAGCAGTTTAACGGCAGGGGCTAACTCCTACGAGCAGTACTTC. As protein: CASSLTAGANSYEQYF.

As concerns this clonotype: This may arise from a read error, as a much more abundant clone is one base away. The chain couples TRBV9 to TRBJ2-1; D not certain. Trimming took 0 bases from V and 5 from J, leaving 3 bases between them. Germline values: CDR1 SGDLS, CDR2 YYNGEE. The CDR3 length is 12 residues. CDR3 amino acids: CASSVDNNEQFF. CDR3 bases: TGTGCCAGCAGCGTAGATAACAATGAGCAGTTCTTC.

In its sample, this clonotype was seen many times. CDR3 nucleotides: TGTGCCAGCAGTCCCTCGGTGGTGGACACCGGGGAGCTGTTTTTT. As protein: CASSPSVVDTGELFF. This chain connects TRBV6-1 to TRBJ2-2, with no clear D. The V gene's germline CDR1 is MNHNS and CDR2 SASEGT. The CDR3 totals 15 residues. V lost 5 bases and J lost 3, with 13 bases in between.

This clonotype was detected many times. The chain is built from TRBV18 and TRBJ1-5; a possible D gene is TRBD1 (5 bases). The CDR3 covers 13 residues. The germline gives CDR1 KGHSH, CDR2 LQKENI. The germline V and J ends were trimmed by 4 bases and 6 bases, with 10 bases remaining between them. The CDR3 bases are TGTGCCAGCTCACAGGGCGACAGTCAGCCCCAGCATTTT. Translating gives CASSQGDSQPQHF.

The sample holds many counts of this clonotype. The rearrangement uses TRBV18 and TRBJ1-1; D perhaps matches TRBD1 (5 bases). Trimming removed 2 bases from V and 7 bases from J, with 14 bases in between. Per germline, CDR1 KGHSH and CDR2 LQKENI. This CDR3 spans 14 amino acids. CDR3 sequence: CASSPGTAAFEAFF. In DNA form, the CDR3 reads TGTGCCAGCTCACCAGGGACGGCAGCCTTTGAAGCTTTCTTT.

In its sample, this clonotype was seen many times. The chain has TRBV5-1 and TRBJ2-2; D is perhaps TRBD2 (6 bases). Looked up from germline, CDR1 is SGHRS and CDR2 is YFSETQ. Trimming stripped 0 bases from V and 6 bases from J, with 15 bases between. CDR3 size: 16 residues. CDR3 DNA sequence: TGCGCCAGCAGCTTGGAGTCGGGAGAGTGGGCCGGGGAGCTGTTTTTT. This encodes CASSLESGEWAGELFF.

For this clonotype: A clone one base away is much larger, so this may be a read error. The genes are TRBV3-1 and TRBJ2-1, with D perhaps assigned TRBD1 or TRBD2 (6 bases each). This CDR3 has 15 amino acids. Germline loops: CDR1 LGHDT, CDR2 YNNKEL (reference sequence). The CDR3: CASSQTWGDNNEQIF. The CDR3 region has the DNA TGTGCCAGCAGCCAAACCTGGGGGGACAACAATGAGCAGATCTTC.

This clonotype was seen only a few times. At one end, the junction sequence differs from germline, possibly due to a read error. This sequence joins TRBV29-1 and TRBJ1-2; TRBD1 matches at 7 bases. This CDR3 is 13 amino acids long. CDR1 and CDR2 from the germline V gene are SQVTM and ANQGSEA. CDR3 protein: CGVAGDSRHGYTF. The CDR3 DNA follows: TGCGGCGTCGCCGGGGACAGTAGGCACGGCTACACCTTC.

The table lists this clonotype with many counts. The chain links TRBV2 to TRBJ2-1; 7 bases line up with TRBD2. Losses at the gene ends were 7 bases for V and 3 bases for J; bases not matched to a gene: 6. The CDR3 spans 14 residues. Germline CDR1 SNHLY, CDR2 FYNNEI. CDR3 in amino acids: CASMRESLYNEQFF. The DNA for the CDR3 is TGTGCCAGCATGCGGGAGTCCCTCTACAATGAGCAGTTCTTC.

This clonotype occurred a few times. The chain is built from TRBV10-3 and TRBJ2-2; TRBD2 might be the D (7 bases). The V end lost 11 bases, the J end lost 3 bases, and 16 bases lay between the germline ends. Germline V gene sequence: CDR1 ENHRY, CDR2 SYGVKD. The CDR3 has 14 residues. In DNA, the CDR3 is TGTGCCGGGGGGGCTATCGGCGACACCGGGGAGCTGTTTTTT. It codes for CAGGAIGDTGELFF.

There are a few counts of this clonotype. The chain has TRBV5-1 and TRBJ2-1; 7 bases are a match to TRBD2. The length of the CDR3 is 17 residues. CDR1 and CDR2 from the germline V gene are SGHRS and YFSETQ. J gave up 1 base and V 0 bases, and 7 bases lay outside the gene matches. This CDR3 is CASSLGELAGSYNEQFF. In nucleotides, the CDR3 is TGCGCCAGCAGCTTGGGGGAGTTAGCGGGTTCCTACAATGAGCAGTTCTTC.

The table lists this clonotype with a few counts. The genes are TRBV6-1 and TRBJ2-2; no clear D. Germline CDR1 MNHNS, CDR2 SASEGT. The CDR3 sequence is 13 residues long. V was clipped by 7 bases and J by 6 bases, with 12 bases between them. This CDR3 reads CASTPRLPGELFF. The CDR3 DNA sequence: TGTGCCAGCACGCCGAGGTTGCCCGGGGAGCTGTTTTTT.

Notes on this clonotype: This could be a read error, since a much larger clone is one nucleotide away. The chain is built from TRBV4-1 and TRBJ2-5; the D is unclear. Germline CDR1 and CDR2: MGHRA and YSYEKL. This CDR3 comprises 14 residues. With 4 bases removed from V and 7 bases from J, the gap between germline ends came to 16 bases. The CDR3 is CASSRSWEGATQYF. CDR3 nucleotide sequence: TGCGCCAGCAGCCGCAGTTGGGAAGGAGCGACCCAGTACTTC.

This clonotype has ten or more counts. The chain couples TRBV11-2 to TRBJ2-2, with 8 bases lining up with TRBD1. Per germline, CDR1 SGHAT and CDR2 FQNNGV. V lost 2 bases and J lost 0; bases outside the gene matches: 2. The CDR3 is made up of 16 amino acids. The CDR3: CASSLRQGTNTGELFF. In nucleotides, the CDR3 is TGTGCCAGCAGCTTACGACAGGGGACGAACACCGGGGAGCTGTTTTTT.

This clonotype has ten or more counts. J is TRBJ2-3 and V is TRBV24-1; perhaps TRBD1 as D (5 bases). Trimming pared 9 bases from V and 5 bases from J, leaving 8 bases between. Per germline, CDR1 KGHDR and CDR2 SFDVKD. This CDR3 has 11 residues. The CDR3 is CATGQGDTQYF. DNA of the CDR3: TGTGCCACCGGTCAGGGAGATACGCAGTATTTT.

This clonotype was recorded at least ten times. The genes are TRBV2 and TRBJ2-1; 13 bases fit TRBD2. Germline V gene sequence: CDR1 SNHLY, CDR2 FYNNEI. The CDR3 consists of 16 residues. The V segment lost 6 bases and the J segment 9 bases; nucleotides outside the gene matches: 11. Here the CDR3 reads CASSLSGLAGAVEQFF. The DNA of the CDR3 is TGTGCCAGCAGCCTCTCCGGACTAGCGGGAGCCGTTGAGCAGTTCTTC.

This clonotype was detected many times. The genes are TRBV24-1 and TRBJ1-5; 7 bases line up with TRBD1. This CDR3 contains 16 residues. V lost 2 bases to trimming and J lost 1 base; unmatched junction nucleotides: 4. CDR1 and CDR2 from the germline V gene are KGHDR and SFDVKD. The CDR3 DNA sequence: TGTGCCACCAGTGATTCTCAGGGGGGGAGCAATCAGCCCCAGCATTTT. Its translation: CATSDSQGGSNQPQHF.

This clonotype was recorded many times. The chain is built from TRBV27 and TRBJ2-1; D uncertain. The CDR3 is 12 residues long. The germline CDR1 and CDR2 sequences are MNHEY and SMNVEV (reference sequence). Trimming stripped 7 bases from V and 8 bases from J, with 12 bases between. The CDR3 protein is CASNSSPHEQFF. The CDR3 DNA reads TGTGCCAGCAACTCATCCCCTCATGAGCAGTTCTTC.

This clonotype was found many times. The V and J genes are TRBV7-2 and TRBJ1-2; D possibly corresponds to TRBD1 (6 bases). Trimming cost V 0 bases and J 8 bases, with 10 bases left between them. Looked up from germline, CDR1 is SGHTA and CDR2 is FQGNSA. The CDR3 length is 13 residues. CDR3 in amino acids: CASSLAGGAGYTF. The CDR3 nucleotides are TGTGCCAGCAGCTTAGCCGGGGGCGCGGGCTACACCTTC.

This clonotype appeared many times. The V and J genes are TRBV9 and TRBJ2-3; 10 nucleotides agree with TRBD2. This CDR3 is 16 amino acids long. The ends lost 0 bases at V and 4 bases at J; junction bases unmatched: 5. From germline, CDR1 is SGDLS and CDR2 YYNGEE. The CDR3 coding sequence is TGTGCCAGCAGCGTAGCGGCTAGCGGGAGCTCAGATACGCAGTATTTT. This sequence encodes CASSVAASGSSDTQYF.

This chain uses TRBV2 with TRBJ2-3; 8 positions agree with TRBD2. The CDR3 extends over 16 amino acids. Trimming removed 7 bases from V and 6 bases from J; junction bases left unmatched: 15. Germline CDR1 SNHLY, CDR2 FYNNEI. CDR3 protein: CASIPLGIAGSDTQYF. The CDR3 nucleotides read TGTGCCAGCATCCCCCTTGGTATAGCGGGATCGGATACGCAGTATTTT.

V is TRBV2 and J is TRBJ1-4; 7 nucleotides match TRBD1. The CDR3 is made up of 18 amino acids. Germline CDR1 reads SNHLY; CDR2 reads FYNNEI. V gave up 4 bases and J gave up 0 bases; unmatched junction bases: 11. The CDR3 DNA reads TGTGCCAGCAGTGGCATTCCGGGACAGCCAACAACTAATGAAAAACTGTTTTTT. Amino acid sequence: CASSGIPGQPTTNEKLFF.